A single T cell receptor beta chain is shown here with its context. Its specificity is not known. In this CDR3 the conserved last residue, phenylalanine or tryptophan, is missing, so a read error is likely. Because the CDR3's place on the DNA is in doubt, the DNA is left out and the CDR3 is given as listed by TCRdb. The sample comes from a study of shared clonotypes between healthy human individuals. Points from the study as a whole: Though the depth was large, rarefaction showed that sorted-subset sequencing was incomplete. Sequencing depth was expected to affect clonotype sharing among donors. Shared clonotypes across all four donors exceeded non-shared ones in generation probability.

In the CD4+ fraction, cells were divided into CD45RA+ naive and CD45RA-negative memory subsets. Profiled with immunoSEQ multiplex PCR; TCRdb holds only in-frame clones, not every one. Of under 1,900,000 clones listed, 97% to 99% were seen once; the top ten hold about 0.35%. Sequencing used naive CD4+ T cells sorted from blood. Indicated subset: CD45RA+ positively selected. The sequence was collected from a man aged 25-45 years in good health.

CDR3 amino acids: CASSDPPAI. The chain has TRBV9 and TRBJ1-4. The CDR3 adds up to 9 amino acids, both ends counted. CDR1 SGDLS and CDR2 YYNGEE come from the germline V gene.